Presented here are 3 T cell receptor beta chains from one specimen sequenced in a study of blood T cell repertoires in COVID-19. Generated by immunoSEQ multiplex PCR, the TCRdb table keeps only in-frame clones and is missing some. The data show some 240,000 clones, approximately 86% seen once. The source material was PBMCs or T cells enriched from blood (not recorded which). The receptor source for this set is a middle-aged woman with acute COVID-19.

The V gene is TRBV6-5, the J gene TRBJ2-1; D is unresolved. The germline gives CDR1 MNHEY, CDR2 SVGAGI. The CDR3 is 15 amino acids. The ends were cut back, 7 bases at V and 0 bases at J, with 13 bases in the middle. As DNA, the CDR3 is TGTGCCAGCAAACAGACCAGGTCCTCCTACAATGAGCAGTTCTTC. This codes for CASKQTRSSYNEQFF.

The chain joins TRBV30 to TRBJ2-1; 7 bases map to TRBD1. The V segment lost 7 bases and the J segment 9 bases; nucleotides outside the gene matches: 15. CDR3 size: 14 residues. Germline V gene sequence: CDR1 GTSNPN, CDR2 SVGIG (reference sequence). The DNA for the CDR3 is TGTGCCTCGGATTTGGGGACAGTCACATCTGAGCAGTTCTTC. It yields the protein CASDLGTVTSEQFF.

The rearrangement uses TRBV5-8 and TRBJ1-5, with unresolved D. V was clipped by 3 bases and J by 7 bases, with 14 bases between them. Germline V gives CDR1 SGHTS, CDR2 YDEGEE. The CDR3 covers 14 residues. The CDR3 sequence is CASSYGGSGQPQHF. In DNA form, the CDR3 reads TGTGCCAGCAGCTACGGAGGGTCCGGGCAGCCCCAGCATTTT.